Only one count was recorded for the clone carrying this TCR beta chain. This specimen comes from a study of blood T cell repertoires in COVID-19. In the original analysis: Estimation of nucleated cell counts relied on the amplification of reference gene primers. The table came from immunoSEQ multiplex PCR; TCRdb's copy has only in-frame clones and leaves some out. Clone size and the V and J calls come from that table; the DNA yielded D and trimming. The sample records about 240,000 clones, approximately 80% being singletons. CDR3 length equals 16 residues. Trimming removed 5 bases from V and 9 bases from J; junction bases left unmatched: 14. From germline, CDR1 is SNHLY and CDR2 FYNNEI.

Specimen: peripheral blood. The gene calls are TRBV2 and TRBJ2-5; 11 bases agree with TRBD2. The TCR was taken from a woman at least 80 years old with acute or convalescent COVID-19. This chain's CDR3 is CASSPPGTSGSRSQYF. CDR3 DNA sequence: TGTGCCAGCAGTCCCCCCGGGACTAGCGGCTCGCGGTCCCAGTACTTC.